This T cell receptor (beta chain) emerged from a study of OX40 agonist ivuxolimab in advanced cancers. TCRdb keeps only in-frame clones here, not all; method: immunoSEQ multiplex PCR. The sample consists of approximately 80,000 clones, roughly 87% of them appearing once. The CDR3 loop spans 16 amino acids. Trimming took 1 base from V and 7 from J, leaving 17 bases between them. Germline lookup yields CDR1 MNHEY and CDR2 SMNVEV (reference sequence). The chain joins TRBV27 to TRBJ2-1; D is possibly TRBD2 (7 bases). Sequenced material: CD4+ or CD8+ T cells sorted from blood, taken in a trial of the OX40 agonist ivuxolimab. This sequence was found in an adult with an advanced solid tumor such as melanoma, head and neck, liver or kidney cancer. The CDR3 loop reads CASSLWSGGPGNEQFF. The DNA for the CDR3 is TGTGCCAGCAGTTTATGGTCCGGGGGGCCCGGGAATGAGCAGTTCTTC.